These 5 T cell receptor beta chains were sequenced from one sample in a study of blood T cell repertoires in COVID-19. Profiling relied on immunoSEQ multiplex PCR, and the TCRdb table lists in-frame clones only, not all of them. Seen here are about 70,000 clones, roughly 86% observed once, and the top ten hold approximately 12%. Sequencing was carried out using peripheral blood. Every receptor here comes from a human donor in a cohort sampled during active COVID-19.

In its sample, this clone was seen a few times. The J gene is TRBJ1-6, the V gene TRBV7-2, with 7 bases that match TRBD1. CDR3 length equals 16 residues. After removal of 5 bases from V and 5 bases from J, the junction contained 9 bases not matched to a gene. Germline V gene sequence: CDR1 SGHTA, CDR2 FQGNSA. This chain's CDR3 is CASSLLGTVNNSPLHF. CDR3 sequence (DNA): TGTGCCAGCAGCCTACTAGGGACAGTCAATAATTCACCCCTCCACTTT.

This clone was detected a few times. In DNA, the CDR3 is TGTGCCAGCAGCCTACAGGAGACCGGGGGCTACACCTTC. It codes for CASSLQETGGYTF. V is TRBV6-2 or TRBV6-3 and J is TRBJ1-2; the D gene is possibly TRBD1 (5 bases). The ends were cut back, 6 bases at V and 8 bases at J, with 16 bases in the middle. Germline-derived CDR1 and CDR2 are MNHEY and SVGEGT. CDR3 length: 13 residues.

The chain is built from TRBV11-3 and TRBJ2-1, with 8 bases identical to TRBD2. J lost 4 bases, V lost 1 base, and 3 bases had no gene match. The length of the CDR3 is 15 residues. Germline loops: CDR1 SGHNT, CDR2 YENEEA. CDR3 amino acids: CASSLGAGGYNEQFF. The CDR3 region has the DNA TGTGCCAGCAGCTTAGGGGCGGGGGGATACAATGAGCAGTTCTTC. Based on the CDR3 plus reference TRBV11-3 and TRBJ2-1, the full variable domain is EAGVVQSPRYKIIEKKQPVAFWCNPISGHNTLYWYLQNLGQGPELLIRYENEEAVDDSQLPKDRFSAERLKGVDSTLKIQPAELGDSAVYLCASSLGAGGYNEQFFGPGTRLTVL.

The V call is TRBV7-9, the J call TRBJ2-3; D remains unclear. There are 13 residues in the CDR3. Germline V CDR1 and CDR2: SEHNR, FQNEAQ (reference sequence). The V gene lost 5 bases and the J gene lost 2 bases, with 8 bases spanning the gap. CDR3: CASSPFPTDTQYF. CDR3 coding DNA: TGTGCCAGCAGCCCCTTCCCCACAGATACGCAGTATTTT.

This sequence joins TRBV7-2 and TRBJ2-3; D call uncertain. Germline V gene sequence: CDR1 SGHTA, CDR2 FQGNSA. The CDR3 sequence is 12 residues long. The V gene lost 5 bases and the J gene lost 5 bases, with 8 bases spanning the gap. The CDR3 nucleotides are TGTGCCAGCAGCCGCGCGGTAGATACGCAGTATTTT. Its protein is CASSRAVDTQYF. Full variable domain (rest looked up from reference TRBV7-2 and TRBJ2-3): GAGVSQSPSNKVTEKGKDVELRCDPISGHTALYWYRQSLGQGLEFLIYFQGNSAPDKSGLPSDRFSAERTGGSVSTLTIQRTQQEDSAVYLCASSRAVDTQYFGPGTRLTVL.